Below are 20 T cell receptor beta chains sequenced from a single sample in a study of blood T cell repertoires in COVID-19. Sequencing used immunoSEQ multiplex PCR; TCRdb keeps in-frame clones, though not all of them. The table lists about 59,000 clones, around 90% of them singletons, with roughly 15% in the top ten. What was sequenced was peripheral blood. The receptor source for this set is an elderly man with acute or convalescent COVID-19.

V and J are TRBV5-6 and TRBJ2-3; D call uncertain. The CDR3 covers 16 residues. Trimming cost V 4 bases and J 1 base, with 16 bases left between them. CDR1 is SGHDT, CDR2 YYEEEE, per germline. Here the CDR3 reads CASSPLRSSGTDTQYF. The CDR3 DNA reads TGTGCCAGCAGCCCCCTCCGAAGCAGCGGCACAGATACGCAGTATTTT.

This CDR3 is CASSGDREKLFF. CDR3 nucleotides: TGTGCCAGCTCGGGGGACAGGGAAAAACTGTTTTTT. V usage is TRBV18 and J usage is TRBJ1-4, with 8 bases aligning to TRBD1. CDR1 is KGHSH and CDR2 is LQKENI in the germline V gene. There are 12 residues in the CDR3. The junction had 2 bases not matched to a gene; V was cut back by 6 bases and J by 8 bases. Based on the CDR3 plus reference TRBV18 and TRBJ1-4, the full variable domain is NAGVMQNPRHLVRRRGQEARLRCSPMKGHSHVYWYRQLPEEGLKFMVYLQKENIIDESGMPKERFSAEFPKEGPSILRIQQVVRGDSAAYFCASSGDREKLFFGSGTQLSVL.

DNA of the CDR3: TGTGCCAGCGGACTAGCGGGGGGGCTCGAGCAGTACTTC. This encodes CASGLAGGLEQYF. The V and J genes are TRBV5-4 and TRBJ2-7; 15 positions match TRBD2. CDR1 and CDR2 (germline): SGHNT, YYREEE (reference sequence). The CDR3 length is 13 residues. Trimming cost V 7 bases and J 6 bases; bases outside gene matches: 2.

The V call is TRBV7-9, the J call TRBJ2-3; D is perhaps TRBD1 (6 bases). The CDR3 loop spans 14 amino acids. The germline CDR1 and CDR2 sequences are SEHNR and FQNEAQ (reference sequence). Deletions cut 7 bases from V and 4 bases from J, with 15 bases between. CDR3 nucleotides: TGTGCCAGCACCCCCCAGGGGTTCGCAGATACGCAGTATTTT. Amino acid sequence: CASTPQGFADTQYF.

V and J are TRBV19 and TRBJ2-7; maybe TRBD2 (6 bases). The CDR3 has 14 amino acids. Between the trimmed V and J ends, which lost 6 bases and 0 bases, there was a span of 12 bases. Germline V gene data show CDR1 as LNHDA and CDR2 as SQIVND (reference sequence). The CDR3 DNA sequence: TGTGCCAGTAGCGCCCGGGGGAGCTCCTACGAGCAGTACTTC. As protein: CASSARGSSYEQYF.

The rearrangement uses TRBV5-1 and TRBJ2-2; D possibly corresponds to TRBD1 (7 bases). In germline, CDR1 is SGHRS, CDR2 YFSETQ. The CDR3 consists of 15 residues. V was shortened by 0 bases and J by 5 bases, with 11 bases between the two germline ends. CDR3 in DNA: TGCGCCAGCAGCTTGGCGCAGGGGGGTACCGGGGAGCTGTTTTTT. It is translated as CASSLAQGGTGELFF.

V is TRBV11-3 and J is TRBJ2-1; TRBD1 agrees at 7 bases. The CDR3 length is 14 residues. The germline V gene encodes CDR1 SGHNT and CDR2 YENEEA. Trimming removed 6 bases from V and 7 bases from J; junction bases left unmatched: 9. The CDR3 nucleotides read TGTGCCAGCAGTTCCAGGACAGGATGGAATGAGCAGTTCTTC. Its protein is CASSSRTGWNEQFF.

This chain joins TRBV6-5 and TRBJ2-3, with 8 bases identical to TRBD1. Germline V gene sequence: CDR1 MNHEY, CDR2 SVGAGI. This CDR3 is 15 amino acids long. With 6 bases clipped from V and 4 bases from J, the junction kept 9 bases outside the gene matches. This CDR3 reads CASRAGRGRADTQYF. CDR3 DNA sequence: TGTGCCAGCAGGGCGGGCAGGGGGCGAGCAGATACGCAGTATTTT.

The rearrangement uses TRBV5-6 and TRBJ2-7, with 9 bases fitting TRBD1. Trimming took 4 bases from V and 2 from J; bases not matched to a gene: 4. In germline, CDR1 is SGHDT, CDR2 YYEEEE. The CDR3 contains 14 residues. CDR3 region: CASSPGTGPYEQYF. CDR3 sequence (DNA): TGTGCCAGCAGCCCCGGGACAGGGCCCTACGAGCAGTACTTC.

The chain carries TRBV5-1 and TRBJ1-6, with 12 bases aligning to TRBD1. V lost 3 bases and J lost 10; bases outside the gene matches: 17. Germline V CDR1 and CDR2: SGHRS, YFSETQ. The CDR3 is 19 residues long. The CDR3 nucleotides are TGCGCCAGCAGCTGGGGGACAGGGGGCCGGGGTCTTGAGAGGTCACCCCTCCACTTT. Encoded protein: CASSWGTGGRGLERSPLHF.

CDR3 sequence reads: CATSDPGLNEQFF. The CDR3, as DNA: TGTGCCACCAGTGACCCAGGTTTAAATGAGCAGTTCTTC. The chain joins TRBV24-1 to TRBJ2-1, with D uncertain. The CDR3 covers 13 residues. V lost 4 bases to trimming and J lost 7 bases, with 10 bases between them. Per the germline V gene, CDR1 is KGHDR and CDR2 is SFDVKD.

This clone was seen only once. The V gene is TRBV7-9, the J gene TRBJ2-2; D unresolved. The V end was cut by 3 bases, the J end by 0 bases, with 5 bases between. CDR1 SEHNR and CDR2 FQNEAQ come from the germline V gene (reference sequence). The CDR3 extends over 14 amino acids. CDR3 loop: CASSFTPNTGELFF. Written as DNA, the CDR3 is TGTGCCAGCAGCTTTACTCCGAACACCGGGGAGCTGTTTTTT.

The chain has TRBV10-3 and TRBJ1-3; possibly TRBD1 for D (5 bases). The germline CDR1 and CDR2 sequences are ENHRY and SYGVKD. Trimming pared 0 bases from V and 4 bases from J, leaving 10 bases between. The CDR3 has 15 residues. The CDR3 coding sequence is TGTGCCATCAGTGAGTCGGGCGGGGCCGGAAACACCATATATTTT. This codes for CAISESGGAGNTIYF.

The rearrangement uses TRBV19 and TRBJ2-4, with 7 nucleotides matching TRBD1. Germline-derived CDR1 and CDR2 are LNHDA and SQIVND (reference sequence). V shed 4 bases and J 0 bases; nucleotides not matched to a gene: 3. This CDR3 is 15 amino acids long. CDR3 in amino acids: CASSKQGVAKNIQYF. CDR3 bases: TGTGCCAGTAGTAAGCAGGGGGTAGCCAAAAACATTCAGTACTTC.

The chain employs TRBV7-9 and TRBJ2-7, with D maybe TRBD1 (5 bases). The CDR3 is 14 amino acids. Between the trimmed V and J ends, which lost 4 bases and 0 bases, there was a span of 10 bases. The V gene's germline CDR1 is SEHNR and CDR2 FQNEAQ (reference sequence). CDR3 residues: CASSSDTSSYEQYF. The CDR3 nucleotides are TGTGCCAGCAGCTCGGACACGAGCTCCTACGAGCAGTACTTC. Supplemented by reference TRBV7-9 and TRBJ2-7, the full variable domain reads DTGVSQNPRHKITKRGQNVTFRCDPISEHNRLYWYRQTLGQGPEFLTYFQNEAQLEKSRLLSDRFSAERPKGSFSTLEIQRTEQGDSAMYLCASSSDTSSYEQYFGPGTRLTVT.

The chain carries TRBV21-1 and TRBJ2-2; the tabulated D call, TRBD2, remains unverified against the DNA. TRBV21-1 is reported as a pseudogene. The CDR3 length is 13 residues. In DNA form, the CDR3 reads TGTGCCACCCCGCGGGGAGGTACCGGGGAGCTGTTTTTT. It encodes CATPRGGTGELFF.

The rearrangement uses TRBV4-1 and TRBJ1-4, with 9 bases fitting TRBD1. The CDR3 is made up of 16 amino acids. V was clipped by 3 bases and J by 8 bases; unmatched bases: 10. Looked up from germline, CDR1 is MGHRA and CDR2 is YSYEKL. The CDR3 DNA follows: TGCGCCAGCAGCCAGGACCCGGGACAGGGAGGCGAAAAACTGTTTTTT. Protein product: CASSQDPGQGGEKLFF.

This clone was counted a single time. The chain is built from TRBV4-2 and TRBJ1-5; D might be TRBD1 (5 bases). This CDR3 contains 17 residues. Trimming took 0 bases from V and 2 from J, leaving 14 bases between them. Germline V gene data show CDR1 as LGHNA and CDR2 as YNFKEQ. The CDR3, as DNA: TGTGCCAGCAGCCAAGATACAGGATTCTTGGGCAATCAGCCCCAGCATTTT. It encodes CASSQDTGFLGNQPQHF.

The DNA of the CDR3 is TGTGCCAGCAGCACCAGGGGAAGCGAGGAAAAACTGTTTTTT. Its protein is CASSTRGSEEKLFF. J is TRBJ1-4 and V is TRBV7-8; D may be TRBD1 (6 bases). V dropped 5 bases and J dropped 8 bases, with 15 bases sitting between them. Germline assignment: CDR1 SGHVS and CDR2 FQNEAQ. The CDR3 extends over 14 amino acids. Variable domain in full (rest from reference TRBV7-8 and TRBJ1-4): GAGVSQSPRYKVAKRGQDVALRCDPISGHVSLFWYQQALGQGPEFLTYFQNEAQLDKSGLPSDRFFAERPEGSVSTLKIQRTQQEDSAVYLCASSTRGSEEKLFFGSGTQLSVL.

J is TRBJ2-7 and V is TRBV7-8; 11 nucleotides agree with TRBD2. The CDR3 sequence is 18 residues long. The V gene end was trimmed by 1 base and the J gene end by 5 bases; junction bases not matched to a gene: 13. Germline CDR1 SGHVS, CDR2 FQNEAQ. CDR3: CASSLVMASGGQAHEQYF. The DNA of the CDR3 is TGTGCCAGCAGCTTAGTGATGGCTAGCGGGGGGCAAGCCCACGAGCAGTACTTC.